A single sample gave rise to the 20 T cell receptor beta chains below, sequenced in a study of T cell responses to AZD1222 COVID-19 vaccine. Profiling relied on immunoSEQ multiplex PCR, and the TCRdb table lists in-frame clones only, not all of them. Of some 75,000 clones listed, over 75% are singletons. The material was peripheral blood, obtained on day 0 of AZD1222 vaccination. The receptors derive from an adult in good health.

The CDR3 reads CASSPREWGEKLFF. Written as DNA, the CDR3 is TGTGCCAGCAGCCCCCGGGAGTGGGGTGAAAAACTGTTTTTT. The chain links TRBV5-5 to TRBJ1-4, with D unresolved. This CDR3 comprises 14 residues. From germline, CDR1 is SGHKS and CDR2 YYEKEE (reference sequence). Between the trimmed V and J ends, which lost 4 bases and 7 bases, there was a span of 14 bases.

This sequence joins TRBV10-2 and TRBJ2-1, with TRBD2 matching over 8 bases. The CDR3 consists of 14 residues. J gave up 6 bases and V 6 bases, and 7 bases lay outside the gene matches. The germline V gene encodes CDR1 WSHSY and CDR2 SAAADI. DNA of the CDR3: TGCGCCAGCAGGGACGGGAGGGCCAGCAATGAGCAGTTCTTC. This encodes CASRDGRASNEQFF.

The CDR3 region has the DNA TGTGCCAGCATGGTCGACTCGGGCGCGGGTTCACCCCTCCACTTT. The encoded protein is CASMVDSGAGSPLHF. This chain uses TRBV6-5 with TRBJ1-6, with D unclear. The CDR3 loop spans 15 amino acids. V was cut by 7 bases and J by 9 bases, with 19 bases left in between. The germline gives CDR1 MNHEY, CDR2 SVGAGI.

CDR3 DNA: TGTGCCAGCAGCTTAGAACGTCCCGGGATCTACACCGGGGAGCTGTTTTTT. Amino acids: CASSLERPGIYTGELFF. The chain has TRBV11-3 and TRBJ2-2; D possibly corresponds to TRBD2 (5 bases). The germline V gene has CDR1 SGHNT and CDR2 YENEEA. Trimming stripped 0 bases from V and 3 bases from J, with 14 bases between. This CDR3 contains 17 residues.

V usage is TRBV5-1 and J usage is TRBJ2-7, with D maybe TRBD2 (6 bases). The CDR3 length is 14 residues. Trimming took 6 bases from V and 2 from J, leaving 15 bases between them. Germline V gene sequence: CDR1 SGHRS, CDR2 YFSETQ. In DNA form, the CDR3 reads TGCGCCAGCACCCCGTCCGGGGGAACCTACGAGCAGTACTTC. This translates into CASTPSGGTYEQYF.

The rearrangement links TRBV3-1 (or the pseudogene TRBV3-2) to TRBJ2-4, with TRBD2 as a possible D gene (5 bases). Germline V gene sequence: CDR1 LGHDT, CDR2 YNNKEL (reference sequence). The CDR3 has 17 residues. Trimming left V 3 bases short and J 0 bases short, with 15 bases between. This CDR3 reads CASSQFRGIVAKNIQYF. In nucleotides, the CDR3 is TGTGCCAGCAGCCAGTTCCGGGGAATCGTAGCCAAAAACATTCAGTACTTC.

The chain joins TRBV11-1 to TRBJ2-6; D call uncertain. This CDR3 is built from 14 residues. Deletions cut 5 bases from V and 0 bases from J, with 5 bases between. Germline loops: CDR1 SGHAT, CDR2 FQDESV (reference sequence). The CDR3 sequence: CASSRVSGANVLTF. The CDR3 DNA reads TGTGCCAGCAGCCGCGTCTCTGGGGCCAACGTCCTGACTTTC.

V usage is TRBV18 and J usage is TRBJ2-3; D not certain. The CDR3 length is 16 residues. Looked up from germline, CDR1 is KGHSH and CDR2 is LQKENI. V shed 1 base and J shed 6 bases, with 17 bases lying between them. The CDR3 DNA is TGTGCCAGCTCACCACGACCCCCGGGCCTACGGGATACGCAGTATTTT. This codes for CASSPRPPGLRDTQYF.

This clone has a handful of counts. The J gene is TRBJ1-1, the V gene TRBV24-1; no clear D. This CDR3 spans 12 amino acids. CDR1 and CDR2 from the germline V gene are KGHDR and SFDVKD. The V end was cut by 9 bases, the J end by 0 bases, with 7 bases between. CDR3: CATVRLNTEAFF. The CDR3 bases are TGTGCCACCGTTCGACTGAACACTGAAGCTTTCTTT.

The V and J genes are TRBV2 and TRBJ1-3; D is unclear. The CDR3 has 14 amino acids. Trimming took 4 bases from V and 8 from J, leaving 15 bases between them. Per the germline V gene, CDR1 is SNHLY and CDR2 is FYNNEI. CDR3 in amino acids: CASSALRTGDTIYF. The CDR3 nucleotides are TGTGCCAGCAGTGCCCTGAGGACCGGGGACACCATATATTTT.

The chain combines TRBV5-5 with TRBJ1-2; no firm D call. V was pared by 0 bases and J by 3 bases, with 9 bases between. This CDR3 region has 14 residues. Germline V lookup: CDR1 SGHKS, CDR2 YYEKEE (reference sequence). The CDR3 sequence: CASSLGGSYYGYTF. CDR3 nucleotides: TGTGCCAGCAGCTTGGGAGGCAGTTACTATGGCTACACCTTC.

The CDR3 is CASSLDGSGEQYF. As DNA, the CDR3 is TGTGCCAGCAGCTTAGATGGTTCAGGGGAGCAGTACTTC. The chain links TRBV11-2 to TRBJ2-7, with D tentatively TRBD1 (5 bases). This CDR3 is 13 amino acids long. Trimming took off 0 bases at V and 7 bases at J, with 10 bases between the two ends. The germline V gene encodes CDR1 SGHAT and CDR2 FQNNGV. The variable domain in full, with the rest retrieved from reference TRBV11-2 and TRBJ2-7, is EAGVAQSPRYKIIEKRQSVAFWCNPISGHATLYWYQQILGQGPKLLIQFQNNGVVDDSQLPKDRFSAERLKGVDSTLKIQPAKLEDSAVYLCASSLDGSGEQYFGPGTRLTVT.

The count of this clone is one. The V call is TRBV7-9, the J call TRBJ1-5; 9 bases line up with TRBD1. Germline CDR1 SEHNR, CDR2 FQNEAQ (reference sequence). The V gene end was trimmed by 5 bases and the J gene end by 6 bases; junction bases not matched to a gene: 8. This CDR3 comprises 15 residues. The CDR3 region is CASSTGTGFIQPQHF. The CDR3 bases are TGTGCCAGCAGCACCGGGACAGGGTTTATTCAGCCCCAGCATTTT.

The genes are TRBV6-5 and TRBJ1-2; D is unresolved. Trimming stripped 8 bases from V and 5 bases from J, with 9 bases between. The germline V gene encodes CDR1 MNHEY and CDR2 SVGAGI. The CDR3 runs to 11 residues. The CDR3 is CASGVSYGYTF. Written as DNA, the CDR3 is TGTGCCAGCGGGGTCTCATATGGCTACACCTTC.

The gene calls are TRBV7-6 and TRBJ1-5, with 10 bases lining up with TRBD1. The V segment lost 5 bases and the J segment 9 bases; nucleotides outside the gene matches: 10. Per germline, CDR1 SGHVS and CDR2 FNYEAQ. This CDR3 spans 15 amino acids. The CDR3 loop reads CASSPGQGGSGPQHF. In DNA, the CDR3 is TGTGCCAGCAGCCCAGGACAGGGGGGAAGTGGGCCCCAGCATTTT.

CDR3 in DNA: TGTGCCAGCAGTTTTCAAGGACAGGGGGGAGAGACCCAGTACTTC. It translates to CASSFQGQGGETQYF. The chain employs TRBV6-5 and TRBJ2-5; 10 bases align to TRBD1. Germline-derived CDR1 and CDR2 are MNHEY and SVGAGI. J gave up 4 bases and V 4 bases, and 6 bases lay outside the gene matches. The CDR3 spans 15 residues.

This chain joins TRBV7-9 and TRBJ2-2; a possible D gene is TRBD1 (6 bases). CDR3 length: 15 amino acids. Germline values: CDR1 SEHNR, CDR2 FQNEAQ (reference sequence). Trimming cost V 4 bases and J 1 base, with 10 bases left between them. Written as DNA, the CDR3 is TGTGCCAGCAGCTCGGGACACCTGAACACCGGGGAGCTGTTTTTT. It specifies CASSSGHLNTGELFF.

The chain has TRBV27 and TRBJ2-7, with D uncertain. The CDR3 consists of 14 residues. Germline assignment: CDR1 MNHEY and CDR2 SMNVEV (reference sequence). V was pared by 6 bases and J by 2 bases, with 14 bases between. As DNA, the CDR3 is TGTGCCAGCAGGGAGATTTGGGGTGCCTACGAGCAGTACTTC. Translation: CASREIWGAYEQYF.

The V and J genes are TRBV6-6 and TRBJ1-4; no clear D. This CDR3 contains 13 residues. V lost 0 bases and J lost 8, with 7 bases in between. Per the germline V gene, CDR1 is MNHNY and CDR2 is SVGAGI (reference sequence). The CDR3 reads CASSYSFSEKLFF. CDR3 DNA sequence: TGTGCCAGCAGTTACTCGTTCTCCGAAAAACTGTTTTTT.

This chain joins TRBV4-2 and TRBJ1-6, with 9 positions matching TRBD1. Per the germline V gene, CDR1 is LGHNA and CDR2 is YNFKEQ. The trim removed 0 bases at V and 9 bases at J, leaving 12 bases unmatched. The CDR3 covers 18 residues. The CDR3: CASSQDKGRDRAVSPLHF. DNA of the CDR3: TGTGCCAGCAGCCAAGATAAGGGAAGGGACAGGGCGGTTTCACCCCTCCACTTT.